This T cell receptor (beta chain) was captured in a study of cytomegalovirus exposure and HLA in healthy donors. Turning to the study itself: Out of about 180 million T cells, an earlier analysis found roughly 100 million unique TCR beta sequences in total.

Primers for the PCR totalled 60 Vbeta and 13 Jbeta. The table came from immunoSEQ multiplex PCR; TCRdb's copy has only in-frame clones and leaves some out. This table has about 180,000 clones, more than 75% appearing once. This clone was found a few times. Germline loops: CDR1 SGDLS, CDR2 YYNGEE. CDR3 length: 15 amino acids. With 0 bases removed from V and 2 bases from J, the gap between germline ends came to 9 bases. Sequencing was performed on PBMCs. The V and J genes are TRBV9 and TRBJ1-3, with D tentatively TRBD1 (5 bases). The sequence was obtained from a woman in her 30s in good health and CMV-seropositive. Written as DNA, the CDR3 is TGTGCCAGCAGCGTAGAGTCGGGGGCTGGAAACACCATATATTTT. This codes for CASSVESGAGNTIYF.